This T cell receptor beta chain was obtained from a study of blood T cell repertoires in COVID-19. At the level of the study: Sample material is recorded as cDNA or gDNA derived from T cells, B-cell-depleted T cells, or PBMCs.

J lost 7 bases, V lost 0 bases, and 8 bases had no gene match. The germline V gene encodes CDR1 SGDLS and CDR2 YYNGEE. There are 16 residues in the CDR3. Profiling relied on immunoSEQ multiplex PCR, and the TCRdb table lists in-frame clones only, not all of them. The sample lists about 140,000 clones, 77% occurring once. V and J are TRBV9 and TRBJ2-1; 9 bases are shared with TRBD1. The receptor was isolated from a woman in her forties or fifties with active or convalescent COVID-19. Material for sequencing was peripheral blood. CDR3 DNA: TGTGCCAGCAGCGTAGTGGGGGGACAGGGTAAAAATGAGCAGTTCTTC. Its protein product is CASSVVGGQGKNEQFF.